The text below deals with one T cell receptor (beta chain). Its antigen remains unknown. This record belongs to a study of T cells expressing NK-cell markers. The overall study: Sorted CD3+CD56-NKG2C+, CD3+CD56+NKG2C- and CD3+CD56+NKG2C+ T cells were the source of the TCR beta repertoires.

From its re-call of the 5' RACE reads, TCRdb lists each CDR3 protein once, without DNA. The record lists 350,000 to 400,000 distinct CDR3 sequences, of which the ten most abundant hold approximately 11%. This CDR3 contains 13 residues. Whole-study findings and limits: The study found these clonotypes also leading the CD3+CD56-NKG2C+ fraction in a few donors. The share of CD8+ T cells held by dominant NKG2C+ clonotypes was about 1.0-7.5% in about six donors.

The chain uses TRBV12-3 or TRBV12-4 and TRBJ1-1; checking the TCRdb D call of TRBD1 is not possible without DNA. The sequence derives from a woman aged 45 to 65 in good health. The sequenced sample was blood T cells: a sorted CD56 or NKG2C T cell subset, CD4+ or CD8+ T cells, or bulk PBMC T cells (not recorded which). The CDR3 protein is CASSQPGGTEAFF.